The text below deals with one TCR beta chain. This PCR relied on a set of 60 Vbeta primers and 13 Jbeta primers. TCRdb's table, derived via immunoSEQ multiplex PCR, lists solely in-frame clones and lacks some. In all, the sample yields about 87,000 clones. This sample was taken from a study of cytomegalovirus exposure and HLA in healthy donors. The TCR was taken from a man in his fifties in good health and CMV-seropositive. The specimen sequenced was PBMCs.

The CDR3 region has the DNA TGTGCCAGCAGTCGCCAAGCCGGCACTGAAGCTTTCTTT. Its protein is CASSRQAGTEAFF. The genes are TRBV5-6 and TRBJ1-1; D unresolved. This CDR3 has 13 residues. V lost 5 bases to trimming and J lost 4 bases, with 12 bases between them. Germline CDR1 reads SGHDT; CDR2 reads YYEEEE.